The clone carrying this T cell receptor beta chain has only one observation. Trimming removed 5 bases from V and 8 bases from J, with 9 bases in between. The length of the CDR3 is 11 residues. Germline V gene lookup returns CDR1 SGHAT and CDR2 FQNNGV. The data belong to a study of shared clonotypes between healthy human individuals. TCRdb's table, derived via immunoSEQ multiplex PCR, lists solely in-frame clones and lacks some. The sample contains about 2.4 million clones, approximately 93% of which appear only once. V and J are TRBV11-2 and TRBJ1-2; D gene unclear. This clonotype originated in a man in his late teens or twenties in good health. Some clones in this sample may be carry-over from other donors' samples. The specimen was naive CD4+ T cells from PBMCs. The sample's subset: CD45RA+ positively selected. As DNA, the CDR3 is TGTGCCAGCAGCCATAAGGCCGGCTACACCTTC. Translated: CASSHKAGYTF.